This T cell receptor beta chain was sequenced in a study of cytomegalovirus exposure and HLA in healthy donors. Overall study results and limits: According to a later analysis, TCR clusters from the first cohort tended to co-occur in the 110 or so validation repertoires. Most TCR sequences were uncommon, yet certain public TCRs appeared in many donors.

This CDR3 contains 13 residues. Trimming left V 6 bases short and J 5 bases short, with 12 bases between. CDR1 and CDR2 (germline): SNHLY, FYNNEI. With regard to this clone: Its antigen is unidentified.

Profiling relied on immunoSEQ multiplex PCR, and the TCRdb table lists in-frame clones only, not all of them. This sample yields 60,000 to 90,000 clones, of which around four fifths are seen a single time; about 3% belongs to the top ten. This chain uses TRBV2 with TRBJ2-3, with a possible D match to TRBD1 (5 bases). The TCR sequence derives from a man aged 25 to 40 in good health and CMV-seronegative. The sequencing input was PBMCs. CDR3 DNA sequence: TGTGCCAGCAGCTATCCTCAGGGAGATACGCAGTATTTT. Translated: CASSYPQGDTQYF. Looking up the rest from reference TRBV2 and TRBJ2-3 gives the full variable domain: EPEVTQTPSHQVTQMGQEVILRCVPISNHLYFYWYRQILGQKVEFLVSFYNNEISEKSEIFDDQFSVERPDGSNFTLKIRSTKLEDSAMYFCASSYPQGDTQYFGPGTRLTVL.